The 2 T cell receptor beta chains presented below share a single source sample, sequenced in a study of monozygotic twins with inflammatory bowel disease (dated by TCRdb to the late 2010s). The library was generated by 5' RACE. The run used an Illumina HiSeq 2500. Once TCRdb had reprocessed the reads, it stored one entry per CDR3 protein sequence and supplied no DNA. This sample's table lists a few hundred thousand distinct CDR3 sequences. 2.6% of the sample lies in the top ten. The sequenced material came from blood. The source is a human donor with ulcerative colitis or Crohn's disease, or a healthy co-twin of an affected twin (not recorded which).

The chain is built from TRBV18 and TRBJ2-2. This CDR3 has 15 residues. Germline-derived CDR1 and CDR2 are KGHSH and LQKENI. The CDR3 spells CASSPRKANTGELFF.

The J gene is TRBJ1-2, the V gene TRBV5-1; the TRBD1 assignment by TCRdb is unverifiable without DNA. There are 16 residues in the CDR3. CDR1 and CDR2 (germline): SGHRS, YFSETQ. CDR3 protein: CASSLAGPWGGYGYTF.